This T cell receptor (beta chain) was found in a study of T-cell reconstitution after alpha-beta-depleted transplantation in children. Preparation of the TCRbeta library used unique molecular identifiers. Via MiXCR, TCRdb re-called the PCR reads, giving one row per CDR3 protein. The sample consists of roughly 220,000 distinct CDR3 sequences, approximately 8.4% of them appearing once. CDR1 and CDR2 from the germline V gene are LGHNA and YSLEER. This CDR3 spans 13 amino acids. In regard to this clonotype: A read error may produce the germline difference seen at one junction end.

The material was PBMCs, mostly from graft donor cells, obtained 360 days after TCRalphabeta/CD19-depleted stem cell transplant. This receptor was identified in a male patient under 10 years old who had a stem cell transplant for acute myeloid leukemia, so the T cells may come from the graft donor. This chain uses TRBV4-3 with TRBJ1-5, with D possibly matching TRBD1 (5 bases). In DNA, the CDR3 is TGCGCCAGCAGCCCCTACAGGAATCAGACCCAGCATTTT. It translates to CASSPYRNQTQHF.